The sequence of this T cell receptor (beta chain) was determined in a study of blood T cell repertoires in COVID-19. Study-level information: Collection of acute and convalescent COVID-19 samples took place in the United States, Italy and Spain. Sample material is recorded as cDNA or gDNA derived from T cells, B-cell-depleted T cells, or PBMCs.

From germline, CDR1 is MNHEY and CDR2 SMNVEV (reference sequence). Trimming pared 3 bases from V and 4 bases from J, leaving 16 bases between. CDR3 length: 15 residues. Source study methods: Scientists estimated how many nucleated cells there were by amplifying reference gene primers. Method: immunoSEQ multiplex PCR; TCRdb's copy keeps in-frame clones and lacks some. D and trimming were read from the DNA, whereas the V and J calls and clone size are those reported in that table. The table includes about half a million clones, approximately 83% detected once. The sequence derives from a human donor in a cohort sampled during active COVID-19. The specimen was peripheral blood. This sequence joins TRBV27 and TRBJ2-7; TRBD2 might be the D (6 bases). CDR3 residues: CASSFVPFREYEQYF. DNA of the CDR3: TGTGCCAGCAGTTTTGTGCCCTTCCGGGAGTACGAGCAGTACTTC.